This paragraph reports one T cell receptor (beta chain). The sample's time point: before trial treatment. TRAV- and TRBV-specific primers were used for first-strand cDNA, which covered alpha and beta chains. For amplifying TCRs, the PCR ran for about 22 cycles with Phusion, which was used together with a constant-region primer and the adapter on the V primers. From the reads, TCRdb called clonotypes with MiXCR, one entry per CDR3 protein. The table includes tens of thousands of distinct CDR3 sequences, roughly a quarter detected once. The record originates from a study of low-dose radiotherapy and immunotherapy resistance in tumors. Study summary: Each fraction for Cohort 1 was 0.5 Gy, given every 2 weeks, and the total came to 6.5 Gy.

This clonotype originated in a male donor with prostate cancer. The material sequenced was PBMCs, taken before treatment.

Written as DNA, the CDR3 is TGCAGTGCAGCAATGGCGGGAGACCTACGAGGGCAGTACTTC. This sequence encodes CSAAMAGDLRGQYF. The V and J genes are TRBV20-1 and TRBJ2-7; 7 nucleotides line up with TRBD2. V shed 6 bases, J shed 9 bases, and the junction held 17 bases outside the gene matches. The germline gives CDR1 DFQATT, CDR2 SNEGSKA (reference sequence). The CDR3 runs 14 residues.